This T cell receptor (beta chain) was documented in a study of Tregs in tolerant kidney transplant recipients. CD4+CD25+CD127- Tregs, CD4+CD25- non-Tregs, CD4 and CD8 cells were sorted. In germline, CDR1 is MRHNA, CDR2 SNTAGT. V trimming: 7 bases; J trimming: 5 bases; junction bases outside the gene matches: 3. This CDR3 is built from 12 residues. Details on this clone: Its antigen remains unknown. The CDR3 end lies 3 residues beyond the end of the read and is filled in from the germline J gene.

TCRdb's table, derived via immunoSEQ multiplex PCR, lists solely in-frame clones and lacks some. The sample has roughly 50,000 clones, and its top ten clones hold 0.83%. Notes on the study in general: In tolerant patients, donor-specific Tregs outgrew total Tregs, suggesting antigen-driven expansion. This study did not directly address biological reproducibility.

V gene TRBV6-4 combines with J gene TRBJ1-2; 8 bases map to TRBD1. The TCR sequence derives from a human donor who received a combined kidney and bone marrow transplant. Sequencing used CD4+ T cells from blood, obtained before the transplant. Incomplete CDR3 DNA: TGTGCCAGCAAAGACAGGGGTTATGGC. This gives the protein CASKDRGYG. The full CDR3 protein is CASKDRGYGYTF.